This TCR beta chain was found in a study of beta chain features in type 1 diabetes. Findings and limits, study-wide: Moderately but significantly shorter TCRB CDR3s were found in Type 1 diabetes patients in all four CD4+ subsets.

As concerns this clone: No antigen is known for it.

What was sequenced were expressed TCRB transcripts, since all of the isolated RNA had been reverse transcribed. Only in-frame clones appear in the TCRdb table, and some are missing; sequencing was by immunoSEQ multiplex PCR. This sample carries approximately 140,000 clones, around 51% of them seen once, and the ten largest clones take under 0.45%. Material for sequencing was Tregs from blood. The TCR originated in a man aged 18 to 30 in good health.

This chain's CDR3 is CASSYGLAGYEQFF. CDR3 DNA: TGTGCCAGCAGCTACGGACTAGCGGGGTATGAGCAGTTCTTC. J is TRBJ2-1 and V is TRBV5-5; 12 bases agree with TRBD2. J gave up 8 bases and V 3 bases, and 3 bases lay outside the gene matches. Per germline, CDR1 SGHKS and CDR2 YYEKEE (reference sequence). This CDR3 contains 14 residues. Looking up the rest from reference TRBV5-5 and TRBJ2-1 gives the full variable domain: DAGVTQSPTHLIKTRGQQVTLRCSPISGHKSVSWYQQVLGQGPQFIFQYYEKEERGRGNFPDRFSARQFPNYSSELNVNALLLGDSALYLCASSYGLAGYEQFFGPGTRLTVL.